Presented here are 30 T cell receptor beta chains from one specimen sequenced in a study of T cells after yellow fever vaccination. TCRdb analysed the 5' RACE reads with MiXCR anew, one entry per CDR3 protein. The table has approximately 300,000 distinct CDR3 sequences, about 8.7% seen once. Sequencing was performed on PBMCs, taken on the day of the first yellow fever vaccination. These receptors all come from a man between 18 and 29 years old who received the YFV17D yellow fever vaccine.

The chain couples TRBV5-1 to TRBJ1-2; 7 bases agree with TRBD1. Germline trimming cut 4 bases from V and 3 bases from J; bases unmatched to any gene: 9. CDR1 and CDR2 from the germline V gene are SGHRS and YFSETQ. CDR3 length equals 15 residues. This chain's CDR3 is CASSPPGQTDYGYTF. CDR3 bases: TGCGCCAGCAGCCCCCCGGGACAGACTGACTATGGCTACACCTTC.

This clonotype occurred many times. This chain links TRBV30 with TRBJ1-2; no clear D. Germline V gene data show CDR1 as GTSNPN and CDR2 as SVGIG (reference sequence). V dropped 0 bases and J dropped 4 bases, with 6 bases sitting between them. This CDR3 region has 12 residues. CDR3: CAWSVQSYGYTF. The CDR3 coding sequence is TGTGCCTGGAGTGTACAGTCCTATGGCTACACCTTC.

This clonotype was counted many times. The gene calls are TRBV5-1 and TRBJ2-4; D is ambiguous. The CDR3 has 16 amino acids. The germline V and J ends were trimmed by 2 bases and 1 base, with 13 bases remaining between them. From germline, CDR1 is SGHRS and CDR2 YFSETQ. CDR3 loop: CASSLRAGWAKNIQYF. CDR3 nucleotide sequence: TGCGCCAGCAGCTTAAGGGCCGGTTGGGCCAAAAACATTCAGTACTTC.

This clonotype was observed a handful of times. The chain is built from TRBV5-1 and TRBJ2-7; a possible D gene is TRBD1 (6 bases). V shed 3 bases and J shed 2 bases, with 9 bases lying between them. The CDR3 consists of 13 residues. Germline CDR1 SGHRS, CDR2 YFSETQ. This CDR3 is CASSWGLPYEQYF. The CDR3 bases are TGCGCCAGCAGCTGGGGGCTACCCTACGAGCAGTACTTC.

This clonotype was counted a few times. The chain is built from TRBV2 and TRBJ1-1; D unresolved. CDR1 is SNHLY and CDR2 is FYNNEI in the germline V gene. With 5 bases removed from V and 4 bases from J, the gap between germline ends came to 5 bases. The CDR3 spans 11 residues. The CDR3 DNA reads as TGTGCCAGCAGTTATACCACTGAAGCTTTCTTT. It yields the protein CASSYTTEAFF.

There are many counts of this clonotype. The genes are TRBV30 and TRBJ2-5; no firm D call. The CDR3 sequence is 11 residues long. Trimming removed 0 bases from V and 2 bases from J, with 1 base in between. CDR1 is GTSNPN and CDR2 is SVGIG in the germline V gene (reference sequence). For the CDR3, the DNA is TGTGCCTGGAGTGTTCAAGAGACCCAGTACTTC. Its protein is CAWSVQETQYF. The full variable domain, its missing parts supplied by reference TRBV30 and TRBJ2-5, is SQTIHQWPATLVQPVGSPLSLECTVEGTSNPNLYWYRQAAGRGLQLLFYSVGIGQISSEVPQNLSASRPQDRQFILSSKKLLLSDSGFYLCAWSVQETQYFGPGTRLLVL.

The chain links TRBV7-9 to TRBJ1-1, with unresolved D. CDR3 length: 14 amino acids. Germline-derived CDR1 and CDR2 are SEHNR and FQNEAQ (reference sequence). V lost 2 bases and J 4 bases, leaving 11 bases between the germline ends. This CDR3 is CASSLQDGSTEAFF. The CDR3 DNA sequence: TGTGCCAGCAGCTTACAGGACGGGAGCACTGAAGCTTTCTTT.

This clonotype showed up just a few times. The CDR3, as DNA: TGCGCCAGCAGCCAAGGCAGGACAGGGGGCGGCTATGGCTACACCTTC. Its translation: CASSQGRTGGGYGYTF. The V and J genes are TRBV4-3 and TRBJ1-2, with 11 bases matching TRBD1. There are 16 residues in the CDR3. The V segment lost 1 base and the J segment 4 bases; nucleotides outside the gene matches: 5. Germline V lookup: CDR1 LGHNA, CDR2 YSLEER.

This clonotype has only one observation. The V and J genes are TRBV30 and TRBJ2-7; the D gene is possibly TRBD1 (6 bases). CDR1 and CDR2 (germline): GTSNPN, SVGIG (reference sequence). Between the trimmed V and J ends, which lost 1 base and 4 bases, there was a span of 20 bases. This CDR3 has 16 residues. The CDR3 sequence is CAWSAIDRPPFYEQYF. The CDR3 bases are TGTGCCTGGAGTGCCATCGACAGGCCACCCTTTTACGAGCAGTACTTC.

A few counts support this clonotype. J is TRBJ2-3 and V is TRBV14, with unresolved D. The germline V gene encodes CDR1 SGHDN and CDR2 FVKESK. This CDR3 spans 14 amino acids. Trimming cost V 4 bases and J 3 bases, with 11 bases left between them. As DNA, the CDR3 is TGTGCCAGCAGCCCCGCTATGGGGACAGATACGCAGTATTTT. Translating gives CASSPAMGTDTQYF.

This clonotype has only a few counts. The chain has TRBV6-5 and TRBJ1-1, with D perhaps matching TRBD1 (6 bases). The CDR3 runs to 15 residues. CDR1 is MNHEY, CDR2 SVGAGI, per germline. V gave up 4 bases and J gave up 1 base, with 13 bases separating them. The CDR3 protein is CASSSTGWANTEAFF. The CDR3 nucleotides read TGTGCCAGCAGTTCTACAGGGTGGGCGAACACTGAAGCTTTCTTT.

This clonotype was counted only a few times. The junction differs from germline at one of its ends, possibly a read error. The chain is built from TRBV7-7 and TRBJ2-5; 9 bases align to TRBD2. Germline V lookup: CDR1 SSHAT, CDR2 FNYEAQ (reference sequence). The CDR3 sequence is 16 residues long. The DNA for the CDR3 is TGTGCTAGCAGCGCGGAATTAAGCGGGGGGTATGAGACCCAGTACTTC. As protein: CASSAELSGGYETQYF.

In regard to this clonotype: This may arise from a read error, as a much more abundant clone is one base away. V usage is TRBV5-4 and J usage is TRBJ2-1; a possible D gene is TRBD2 (6 bases). V lost 5 bases, J lost 3 bases, and 15 bases lay in between. This CDR3 is built from 15 residues. Germline V CDR1 and CDR2: SGHNT, YYREEE (reference sequence). Written as DNA, the CDR3 is TGTGCCAGCAGGGAGGGAAAGCCCTACTACAATGAGCAGTTCTTC. It encodes CASREGKPYYNEQFF.

Only a few counts were recorded for this clonotype. The V gene is TRBV20-1, the J gene TRBJ1-5; a possible D gene is TRBD1 (6 bases). The CDR3 runs 15 residues. CDR1 and CDR2 (germline): DFQATT, SNEGSKA (reference sequence). Between the trimmed V and J ends, which lost 3 bases and 3 bases, there was a span of 15 bases. The CDR3 sequence: CSASGTLSFNQPQHF. For the CDR3, the DNA is TGCAGTGCTAGTGGGACACTGTCTTTCAATCAGCCCCAGCATTTT.

The table lists this clonotype with a few counts. V gene TRBV7-2 combines with J gene TRBJ1-1, with D tentatively TRBD1 (5 bases). Germline-derived CDR1 and CDR2 are SGHTA and FQGNSA. The length of the CDR3 is 15 residues. Trimming took off 4 bases at V and 4 bases at J, with 16 bases between the two ends. CDR3 sequence reads: CASSSGSGGSTEAFF. As DNA, the CDR3 is TGTGCCAGCAGCTCAGGGTCGGGGGGTAGCACTGAAGCTTTCTTT. Full variable domain (rest looked up from reference TRBV7-2 and TRBJ1-1): GAGVSQSPSNKVTEKGKDVELRCDPISGHTALYWYRQSLGQGLEFLIYFQGNSAPDKSGLPSDRFSAERTGGSVSTLTIQRTQQEDSAVYLCASSSGSGGSTEAFFGQGTRLTVV.

This clonotype was detected only a few times. The V and J genes are TRBV2 and TRBJ2-7; the match to TRBD1 covers 8 bases. This CDR3 region has 14 residues. The germline gives CDR1 SNHLY, CDR2 FYNNEI. V lost 3 bases to trimming and J lost 4 bases; unmatched junction nucleotides: 5. The CDR3: CASSDWTGSYEQYV. Written as DNA, the CDR3 is TGTGCCAGCAGTGACTGGACAGGGAGTTACGAGCAGTACGTC.

This clonotype appeared many times. The chain has TRBV7-8 and TRBJ2-1; D possibly corresponds to TRBD1 (6 bases). Trimming removed 2 bases from V and 7 bases from J, with 18 bases in between. The length of the CDR3 is 16 residues. From germline, CDR1 is SGHVS and CDR2 FQNEAQ. The DNA for the CDR3 is TGTGCCAGCAGCTTATCGGGTGCTCAGGGGCCTAATGAGCAGTTCTTC. It translates to CASSLSGAQGPNEQFF.

The chain has TRBV4-2 and TRBJ1-2; no definite D call. CDR3 length: 15 amino acids. Trimming cost V 0 bases and J 4 bases, with 12 bases left between them. CDR1 LGHNA and CDR2 YNFKEQ come from the germline V gene. DNA of the CDR3: TGTGCCAGCAGCCAAGAACCGGAGCTGGCCTATGGCTACACCTTC. Protein product: CASSQEPELAYGYTF.

The chain joins TRBV3-1 to TRBJ2-2; the D gene is possibly TRBD2 (5 bases). CDR1 LGHDT and CDR2 YNNKEL come from the germline V gene (reference sequence). CDR3 size: 14 residues. Between the trimmed V and J ends, which lost 7 bases and 2 bases, there was a span of 11 bases. The CDR3, as DNA: TGTGCCAGCACCGGGCGGGTAAACACCGGGGAGCTGTTTTTT. Translation gives CASTGRVNTGELFF.

This chain uses TRBV9 with TRBJ2-1, with D possibly matching TRBD2 (5 bases). Trimming took off 4 bases at V and 5 bases at J, with 13 bases between the two ends. CDR3 length: 14 residues. Germline loops: CDR1 SGDLS, CDR2 YYNGEE. DNA of the CDR3: TGTGCCAGCAGCTCCCAGATGCGGGACAATGAGCAGTTCTTC. This encodes CASSSQMRDNEQFF.

The chain uses TRBV5-1 and TRBJ1-6; D might be TRBD1 (6 bases). Germline CDR1 reads SGHRS; CDR2 reads YFSETQ. Trimming removed 6 bases at V and 6 bases at J, with 13 bases between. This CDR3 region has 14 residues. For the CDR3, the DNA is TGCGCCAGCAAACCGGGGGGCCTTAATTCACCCCTCCACTTT. Amino acid sequence: CASKPGGLNSPLHF.

The chain uses TRBV10-3 and TRBJ2-3; TRBD2 matches at 13 bases. Germline lookup yields CDR1 ENHRY and CDR2 SYGVKD. The CDR3 runs to 16 residues. V shed 2 bases and J 2 bases; nucleotides not matched to a gene: 1. In DNA form, the CDR3 reads TGTGCCATCAGTGAGGGACTAGCGGGGGCCACAGATACGCAGTATTTT. Its protein product is CAISEGLAGATDTQYF.

This chain connects TRBV24-1 to TRBJ2-3; D is unresolved. Trimming shortened V by 4 bases and J by 4 bases, and 11 bases separated the two germline ends. The CDR3 contains 14 residues. Germline loops: CDR1 KGHDR, CDR2 SFDVKD. This chain's CDR3 is CATSDRISADTQYF. CDR3 coding DNA: TGTGCCACCAGTGACCGTATAAGCGCAGATACGCAGTATTTT.

The rearrangement joins TRBV9 to TRBJ2-2; D uncertain. Trimming took 0 bases from V and 1 from J, leaving 4 bases between them. Germline V gene lookup returns CDR1 SGDLS and CDR2 YYNGEE. The CDR3 runs 14 residues. Here the CDR3 DNA reads TGTGCCAGCAGCGTAGAAGGGAACACCGGGGAGCTGTTTTTT. It specifies CASSVEGNTGELFF.

This chain uses TRBV3-1 with TRBJ2-7, with 7 bases lining up with TRBD1. CDR1 and CDR2 from the germline V gene are LGHDT and YNNKEL (reference sequence). V dropped 4 bases and J dropped 3; count of bases not matched to a gene: 3. The CDR3 is 13 residues long. The CDR3 spells CASSRRQGYEQYV. For the CDR3, the DNA is TGTGCCAGCAGCCGTAGACAGGGCTACGAGCAGTACGTC.

The V call is TRBV4-3, the J call TRBJ2-2, with a possible D match to TRBD2 (5 bases). Looked up from germline, CDR1 is LGHNA and CDR2 is YSLEER. V was trimmed by 4 bases and J by 3 bases, leaving 12 bases between them. The CDR3 runs to 15 residues. The CDR3 here is CASSPDPGDTGELFF. The CDR3, as DNA: TGCGCCAGCAGCCCAGACCCCGGGGACACCGGGGAGCTGTTTTTT.

This clonotype was found many times. The J gene is TRBJ2-3, the V gene TRBV5-1, with D unclear. The CDR3 is 14 amino acids. V lost 0 bases and J 2 bases, leaving 7 bases between the germline ends. Germline-derived CDR1 and CDR2 are SGHRS and YFSETQ. The CDR3 spells CASSLGPNTDTQYF. The CDR3 DNA follows: TGCGCCAGCAGCTTGGGCCCGAACACAGATACGCAGTATTTT. The complete variable domain, with remaining parts taken from reference TRBV5-1 and TRBJ2-3, reads KAGVTQTPRYLIKTRGQQVTLSCSPISGHRSVSWYQQTPGQGLQFLFEYFSETQRNKGNFPGRFSGRQFSNSRSEMNVSTLELGDSALYLCASSLGPNTDTQYFGPGTRLTVL.

The gene calls are TRBV5-1 and TRBJ1-1; 12 bases are shared with TRBD1. The germline V gene encodes CDR1 SGHRS and CDR2 YFSETQ. The length of the CDR3 is 17 residues. With 4 bases clipped from V and 3 bases from J, the junction kept 10 bases outside the gene matches. CDR3 coding DNA: TGCGCCAGCAGCCCAGGGACAGGGGGCGCATTGCACACTGAAGCTTTCTTT. Translated: CASSPGTGGALHTEAFF.

In this sample, this clonotype turned up a few times. This chain joins TRBV6-1 and TRBJ2-1, with D possibly being TRBD2 (6 bases). The CDR3 totals 14 residues. V gave up 6 bases and J gave up 7 bases, with 16 bases separating them. Germline V gene data show CDR1 as MNHNS and CDR2 as SASEGT. In DNA, the CDR3 is TGTGCCAGCAGACTACTTGGGGCGGGGAATGAGCAGTTCTTC. It translates to CASRLLGAGNEQFF.

J is TRBJ2-7 and V is TRBV20-1; D unresolved. Germline V gives CDR1 DFQATT, CDR2 SNEGSKA (reference sequence). The V end lost 3 bases, the J end lost 3 bases, and 12 bases lay between the germline ends. The CDR3 is 13 residues long. The CDR3 DNA sequence: TGCAGTGCTAGTTCTGGGGTGGGCTACGAGCAGTACGTC. Translating gives CSASSGVGYEQYV.